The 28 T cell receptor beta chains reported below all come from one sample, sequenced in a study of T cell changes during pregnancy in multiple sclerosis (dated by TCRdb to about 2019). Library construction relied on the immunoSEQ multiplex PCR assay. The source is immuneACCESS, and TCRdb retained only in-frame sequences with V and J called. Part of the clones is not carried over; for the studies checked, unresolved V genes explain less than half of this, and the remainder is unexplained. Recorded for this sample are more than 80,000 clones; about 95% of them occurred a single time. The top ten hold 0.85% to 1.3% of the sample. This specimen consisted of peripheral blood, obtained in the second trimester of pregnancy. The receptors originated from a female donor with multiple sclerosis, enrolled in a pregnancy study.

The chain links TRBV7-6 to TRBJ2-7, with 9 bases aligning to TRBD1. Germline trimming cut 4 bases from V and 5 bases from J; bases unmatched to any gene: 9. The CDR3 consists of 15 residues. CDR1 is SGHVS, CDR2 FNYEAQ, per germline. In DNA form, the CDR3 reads TGTGCCAGCAGCTCCTCGACAGGGGGTTATCACGAGCAGTACTTC. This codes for CASSSSTGGYHEQYF.

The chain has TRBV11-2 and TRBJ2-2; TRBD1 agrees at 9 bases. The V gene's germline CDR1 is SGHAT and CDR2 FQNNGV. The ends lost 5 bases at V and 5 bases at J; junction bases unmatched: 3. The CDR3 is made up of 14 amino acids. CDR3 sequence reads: CASSRQGGTGELFF. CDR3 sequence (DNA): TGTGCCAGCAGCCGACAGGGGGGAACCGGGGAGCTGTTTTTT. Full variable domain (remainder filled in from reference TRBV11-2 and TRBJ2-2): EAGVAQSPRYKIIEKRQSVAFWCNPISGHATLYWYQQILGQGPKLLIQFQNNGVVDDSQLPKDRFSAERLKGVDSTLKIQPAKLEDSAVYLCASSRQGGTGELFFGEGSRLTVL.

The CDR3 sequence is CASSIDHRGKGYTF. In DNA, the CDR3 is TGTGCCAGTAGTATAGACCACAGGGGGAAAGGCTACACCTTC. V and J are TRBV19 and TRBJ1-2, with 8 bases lining up with TRBD1. CDR1 and CDR2 (germline): LNHDA, SQIVND (reference sequence). V lost 0 bases to trimming and J lost 8 bases; unmatched junction nucleotides: 5. The CDR3 sequence is 14 residues long.

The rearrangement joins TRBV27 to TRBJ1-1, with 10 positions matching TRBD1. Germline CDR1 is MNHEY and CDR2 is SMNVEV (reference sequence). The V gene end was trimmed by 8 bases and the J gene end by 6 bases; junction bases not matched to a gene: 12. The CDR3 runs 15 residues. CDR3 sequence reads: CASSDRGLGTSEAFF. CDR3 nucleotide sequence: TGTGCCAGCTCAGACAGGGGGCTTGGAACTTCTGAAGCTTTCTTT.

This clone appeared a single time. In nucleotides, the CDR3 is TGTGCCAGCAGTGAAGAGGCGGGCTACGAGCAGTACTTC. Residues: CASSEEAGYEQYF. The genes are TRBV6-1 and TRBJ2-7; weak D call: TRBD2 (5 bases). Germline-derived CDR1 and CDR2 are MNHNS and SASEGT. V was cut by 1 base and J by 3 bases, with 7 bases left in between. This CDR3 contains 13 residues.

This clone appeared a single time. CDR3 in amino acids: CASSYLGRATNEKLFF. CDR3 nucleotide sequence: TGTGCCAGCAGTTACCTGGGTCGGGCAACTAATGAAAAACTGTTTTTT. V usage is TRBV7-9 and J usage is TRBJ1-4; D is unclear. Germline CDR1 SEHNR, CDR2 FQNEAQ (reference sequence). The CDR3 totals 16 residues. The V gene lost 6 bases and the J gene lost 0 bases, with 14 bases spanning the gap.

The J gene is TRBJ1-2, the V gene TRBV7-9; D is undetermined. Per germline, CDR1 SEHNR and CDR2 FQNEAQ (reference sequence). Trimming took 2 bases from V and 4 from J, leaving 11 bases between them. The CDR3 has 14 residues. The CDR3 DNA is TGTGCCAGCAGCTTATCGGCGGGAATCTATGGCTACACCTTC. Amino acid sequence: CASSLSAGIYGYTF. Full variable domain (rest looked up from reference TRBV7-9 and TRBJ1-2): DTGVSQNPRHKITKRGQNVTFRCDPISEHNRLYWYRQTLGQGPEFLTYFQNEAQLEKSRLLSDRFSAERPKGSFSTLEIQRTEQGDSAMYLCASSLSAGIYGYTFGSGTRLTVV.

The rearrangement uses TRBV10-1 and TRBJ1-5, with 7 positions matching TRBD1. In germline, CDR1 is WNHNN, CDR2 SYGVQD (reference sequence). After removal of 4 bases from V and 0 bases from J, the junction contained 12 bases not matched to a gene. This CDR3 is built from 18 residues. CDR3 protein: CASSGKGQFTYSNQPQHF. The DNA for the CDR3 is TGCGCCAGCAGTGGCAAGGGACAGTTCACATATAGCAATCAGCCCCAGCATTTT.

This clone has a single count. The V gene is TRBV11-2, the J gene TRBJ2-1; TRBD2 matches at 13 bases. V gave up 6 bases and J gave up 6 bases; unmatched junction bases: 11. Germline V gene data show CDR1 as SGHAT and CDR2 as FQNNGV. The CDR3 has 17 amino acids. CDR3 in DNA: TGTGCCAGCAGACGACTAGCGGGAGGCCGCGACGGCAATGAGCAGTTCTTC. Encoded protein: CASRRLAGGRDGNEQFF.

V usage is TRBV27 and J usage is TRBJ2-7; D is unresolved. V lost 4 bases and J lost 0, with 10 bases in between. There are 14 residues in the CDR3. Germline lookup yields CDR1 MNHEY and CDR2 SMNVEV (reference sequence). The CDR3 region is CASSYQSSSYEQYF. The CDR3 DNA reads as TGTGCCAGCAGTTACCAGTCCAGCTCCTACGAGCAGTACTTC.

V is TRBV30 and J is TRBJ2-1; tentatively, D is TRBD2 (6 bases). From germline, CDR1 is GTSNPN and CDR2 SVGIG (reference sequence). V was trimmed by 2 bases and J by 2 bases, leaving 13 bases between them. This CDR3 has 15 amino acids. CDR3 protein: CAWSREHGPYNEQFF. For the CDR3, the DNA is TGTGCCTGGAGTCGGGAGCATGGCCCCTACAATGAGCAGTTCTTC. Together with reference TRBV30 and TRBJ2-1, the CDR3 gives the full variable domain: SQTIHQWPATLVQPVGSPLSLECTVEGTSNPNLYWYRQAAGRGLQLLFYSVGIGQISSEVPQNLSASRPQDRQFILSSKKLLLSDSGFYLCAWSREHGPYNEQFFGPGTRLTVL.

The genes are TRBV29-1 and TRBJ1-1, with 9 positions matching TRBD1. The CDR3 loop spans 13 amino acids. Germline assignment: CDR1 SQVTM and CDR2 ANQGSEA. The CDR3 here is CSATGQGYTEAFF. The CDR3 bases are TGCAGTGCTACGGGACAGGGTTACACTGAAGCTTTCTTT.

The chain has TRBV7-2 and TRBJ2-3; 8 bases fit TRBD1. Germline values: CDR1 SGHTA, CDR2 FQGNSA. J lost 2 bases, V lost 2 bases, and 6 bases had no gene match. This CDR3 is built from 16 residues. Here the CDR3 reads CASSLRPRGLTDTQYF. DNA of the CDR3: TGTGCCAGCAGCTTAAGACCCAGGGGGCTCACAGATACGCAGTATTTT.

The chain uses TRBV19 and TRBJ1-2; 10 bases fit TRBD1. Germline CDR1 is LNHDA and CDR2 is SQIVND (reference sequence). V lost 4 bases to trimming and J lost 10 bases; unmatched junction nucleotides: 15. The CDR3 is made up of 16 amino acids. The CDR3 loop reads CASSNPRQGAREDYTF. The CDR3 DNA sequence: TGTGCCAGTAGTAATCCCCGACAGGGGGCGAGAGAAGACTACACCTTC.

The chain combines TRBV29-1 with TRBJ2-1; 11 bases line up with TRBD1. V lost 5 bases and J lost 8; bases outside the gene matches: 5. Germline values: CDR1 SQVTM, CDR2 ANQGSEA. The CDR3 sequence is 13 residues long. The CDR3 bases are TGCAGCGTTCCGGACAGGGGGCAAGATGAGCAGTTCTTC. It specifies CSVPDRGQDEQFF.

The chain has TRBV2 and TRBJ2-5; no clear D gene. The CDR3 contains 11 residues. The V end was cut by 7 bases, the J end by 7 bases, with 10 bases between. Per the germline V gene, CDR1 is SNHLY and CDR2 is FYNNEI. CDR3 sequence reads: CASTDSLTQYF. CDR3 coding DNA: TGTGCCAGCACCGATAGTTTGACCCAGTACTTC.

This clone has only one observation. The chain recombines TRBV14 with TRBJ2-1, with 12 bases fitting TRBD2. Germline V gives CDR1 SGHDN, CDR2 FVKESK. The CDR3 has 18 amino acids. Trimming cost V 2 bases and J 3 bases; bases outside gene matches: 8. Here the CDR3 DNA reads TGTGCCAGCAGCCAAAGACCGACTAGCGGGAGTATCTACAATGAGCAGTTCTTC. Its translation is CASSQRPTSGSIYNEQFF.

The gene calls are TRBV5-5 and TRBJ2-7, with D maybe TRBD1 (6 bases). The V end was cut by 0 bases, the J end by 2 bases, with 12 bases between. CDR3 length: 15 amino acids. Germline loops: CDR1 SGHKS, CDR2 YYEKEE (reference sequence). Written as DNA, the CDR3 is TGTGCCAGCAGCTTGGAAGGGGGAAGGGCCTACGAGCAGTACTTC. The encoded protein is CASSLEGGRAYEQYF.

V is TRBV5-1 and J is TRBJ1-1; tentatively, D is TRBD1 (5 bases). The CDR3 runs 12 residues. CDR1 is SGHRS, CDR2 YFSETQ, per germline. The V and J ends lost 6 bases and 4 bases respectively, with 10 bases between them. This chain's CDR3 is CASKGGGTEAFF. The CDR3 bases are TGCGCCAGCAAGGGCGGGGGCACTGAAGCTTTCTTT.

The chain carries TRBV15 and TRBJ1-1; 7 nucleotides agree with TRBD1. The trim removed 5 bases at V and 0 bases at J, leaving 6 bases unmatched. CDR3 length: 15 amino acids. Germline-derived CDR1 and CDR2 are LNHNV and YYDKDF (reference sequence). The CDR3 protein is CATSGGQTMNTEAFF. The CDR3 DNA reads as TGTGCCACCAGCGGGGGACAGACTATGAACACTGAAGCTTTCTTT.

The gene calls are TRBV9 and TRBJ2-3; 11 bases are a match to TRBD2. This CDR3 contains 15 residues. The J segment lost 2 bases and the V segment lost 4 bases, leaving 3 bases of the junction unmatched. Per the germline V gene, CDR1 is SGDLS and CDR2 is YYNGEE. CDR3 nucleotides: TGTGCCAGCAGCCTAGCGGGAGGCACCACAGATACGCAGTATTTT. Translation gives CASSLAGGTTDTQYF.

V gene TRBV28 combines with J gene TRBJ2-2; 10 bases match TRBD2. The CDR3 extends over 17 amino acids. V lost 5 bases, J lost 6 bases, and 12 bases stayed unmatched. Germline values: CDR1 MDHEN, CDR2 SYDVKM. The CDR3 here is CASSLPRAGGPSGELFF. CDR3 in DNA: TGTGCCAGCAGTCTCCCAAGAGCGGGAGGGCCATCCGGGGAGCTGTTTTTT.

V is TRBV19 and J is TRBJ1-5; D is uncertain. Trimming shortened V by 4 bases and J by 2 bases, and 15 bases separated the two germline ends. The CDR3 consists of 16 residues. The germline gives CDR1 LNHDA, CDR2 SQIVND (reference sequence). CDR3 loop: CASSRPYRVRNQPQHF. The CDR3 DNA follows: TGTGCCAGTAGTAGACCCTATCGGGTGCGCAATCAGCCCCAGCATTTT.

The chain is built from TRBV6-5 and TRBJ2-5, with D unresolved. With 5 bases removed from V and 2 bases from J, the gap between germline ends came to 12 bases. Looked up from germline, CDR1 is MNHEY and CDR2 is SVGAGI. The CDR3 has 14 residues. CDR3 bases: TGTGCCAGCAGTATGTGGCGGAGACAAGAGACCCAGTACTTC. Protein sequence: CASSMWRRQETQYF.

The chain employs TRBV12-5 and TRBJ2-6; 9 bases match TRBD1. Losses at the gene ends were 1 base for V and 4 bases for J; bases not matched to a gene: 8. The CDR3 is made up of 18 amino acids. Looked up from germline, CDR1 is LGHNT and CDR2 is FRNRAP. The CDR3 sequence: CASGLATQGAPGANVLTF. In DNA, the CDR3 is TGTGCTAGTGGTTTGGCAACACAGGGGGCGCCGGGGGCCAACGTCCTGACTTTC.

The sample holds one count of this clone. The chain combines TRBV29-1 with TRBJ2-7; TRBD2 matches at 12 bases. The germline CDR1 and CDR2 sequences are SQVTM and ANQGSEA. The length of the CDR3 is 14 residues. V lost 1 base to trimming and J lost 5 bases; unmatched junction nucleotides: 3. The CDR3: CSVEGGLAGNEQYF. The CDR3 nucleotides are TGCAGCGTTGAAGGGGGACTAGCGGGTAACGAGCAGTACTTC.

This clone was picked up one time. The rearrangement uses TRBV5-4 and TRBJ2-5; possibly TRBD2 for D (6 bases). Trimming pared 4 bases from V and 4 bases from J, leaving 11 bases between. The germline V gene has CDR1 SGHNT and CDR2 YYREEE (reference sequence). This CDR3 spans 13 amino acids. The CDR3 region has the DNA TGTGCCAGCAGCCCACTAGCTGGAGAGACCCAGTACTTC. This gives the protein CASSPLAGETQYF.

The DNA for the CDR3 is TGTGCCAGCAGCTGGGGGGAGGGAAAGCAGAACTACGAGCAGTACTTC. It yields the protein CASSWGEGKQNYEQYF. V usage is TRBV7-9 and J usage is TRBJ2-7; 7 positions match TRBD2. CDR3 size: 16 residues. Germline CDR1 SEHNR, CDR2 FQNEAQ (reference sequence). V gave up 4 bases and J gave up 3 bases; unmatched junction bases: 12.